This TCR beta chain was identified during a study of blood T cells in healthy people across ages. The study's findings and limits: In older individuals, TCR beta diversity per million T cells was lower, falling roughly linearly with age.

A sample-barcoded 5' primer and a J-beta primer mix were used in a second PCR of about 6 to 12 cycles. The template-switch adaptor was a 5' adaptor with 12 random nucleotides. It tagged each cDNA molecule. MiXCR, run by TCRdb on the 5' RACE reads, gives a single entry per CDR3 protein. This table has fewer than 2,000,000 distinct CDR3 sequences, approximately 40% appearing once. The count of this clonotype is one. No antigen is known for it. The V gene lost 6 bases and the J gene lost 11 bases, with 19 bases spanning the gap. The CDR3 has 13 residues. CDR1 SNHLY and CDR2 FYNNEI come from the germline V gene.

This clonotype was sampled from a human donor in good health. The sequenced sample was blood. The chain joins TRBV2 to TRBJ2-5, with TRBD2 as a possible D gene (5 bases). CDR3 DNA: TGTGCCAGCAGGGGAGACCTGCGCAATGAGCAGTACTTC. Its protein product is CASRGDLRNEQYF.